One and the same sample provided the 32 T cell receptor beta chains below, sequenced in a study of post-analysis software for immune sequencing data (dated by TCRdb to the mid-2010s). Overall study outcomes, separate from this receptor: Patients showed significantly higher frequencies than controls for a few TRBV segments, among them TRBV5-6, TRBV5-1 and TRBV20-1.

These TCRs' antigens remain unknown. Libraries were made using PCR. The listed sequencing device is Illumina HiSeq 2500. To reduce PCR and sequencing biases, unique molecular identifiers were built into the TCR beta cDNA libraries. TCRdb reworked the public reads: Q25 trimming with fastp, MiXCR clone assembly, productive beta chains retained. Each entry merges the rows of one CDR3 protein and shows their most common DNA and genes. This sample comprises some 240,000 distinct CDR3 sequences, about 40% of them detected only once. Around 4.7% of the sample is held by the ten biggest clonotypes. Sequenced: blood. These receptors were taken from a girl under 18 with multiple sclerosis.

This chain uses TRBV10-3 with TRBJ2-5; a weak D match, TRBD2 (6 bases). V was clipped by 1 base and J by 2 bases, with 8 bases between them. The CDR3 consists of 14 residues. CDR1 is ENHRY and CDR2 is SYGVKD in the germline V gene. The CDR3 region is CAISEFRGQETQYF. DNA for the CDR3: TGTGCCATCAGTGAGTTTCGGGGGCAAGAGACCCAGTACTTC.

This clonotype has only a few counts. The V gene is TRBV6-1, the J gene TRBJ1-1, with D hard to call. Germline V gene sequence: CDR1 MNHNS, CDR2 SASEGT. Trimming cost V 2 bases and J 4 bases, with 8 bases left between them. The CDR3 consists of 13 residues. The CDR3: CASSERPGTEAFF. The CDR3 DNA is TGTGCCAGCAGTGAACGGCCAGGCACTGAAGCTTTCTTT.

This clonotype was detected many times. The V gene is TRBV12-3 or TRBV12-4, the J gene TRBJ1-4, with D possibly being TRBD1 (5 bases). There are 15 residues in the CDR3. The V gene lost 5 bases and the J gene lost 7 bases, with 17 bases spanning the gap. The CDR3 protein is CASSLTGFRGEKLFF. The DNA of the CDR3 is TGTGCCAGCAGTCTAACAGGCTTTCGGGGTGAAAAACTGTTTTTT.

This clonotype was counted many times. This chain joins TRBV11-2 and TRBJ2-1; D call uncertain. V lost 6 bases and J lost 8, with 11 bases in between. This CDR3 has 12 residues. Germline assignment: CDR1 SGHAT and CDR2 FQNNGV. Here the CDR3 reads CASRISGHEQFF. DNA for the CDR3: TGTGCCAGCAGAATAAGTGGACATGAGCAGTTCTTC.

As for this clonotype: This could be a read error, since a much larger clone is one nucleotide away. The chain carries TRBV20-1 and TRBJ1-5; D is unclear. Germline assignment: CDR1 DFQATT and CDR2 SNEGSKA (reference sequence). This CDR3 contains 13 residues. The CDR3 spells CGARTDSNQPQHF. The CDR3 region has the DNA TGCGGTGCTAGGACTGATAGCAATCAGCCCCAGCATTTT.

This clonotype was observed at least ten times. The CDR3 coding sequence is TGCGCCAGCAGCTTGGTAAGAGCGGGAGGGGTCCACAATGAGCAGTTCTTC. It specifies CASSLVRAGGVHNEQFF. The chain has TRBV5-1 and TRBJ2-1, with 10 bases identical to TRBD2. J was trimmed by 5 bases and V by 0 bases; bases with no gene match: 8. There are 17 residues in the CDR3. Germline CDR1 is SGHRS and CDR2 is YFSETQ.

This clonotype has ten or more counts. The chain has TRBV14 and TRBJ1-2, with 9 bases identical to TRBD1. V gave up 0 bases and J gave up 7 bases; unmatched junction bases: 3. CDR1 is SGHDN, CDR2 FVKESK, per germline. This CDR3 has 14 residues. The DNA for the CDR3 is TGTGCCAGCAGCCAAGATCGGACAGGGGTTGGCTACACCTTC. It encodes CASSQDRTGVGYTF. The full variable domain, in which reference TRBV14 and TRBJ1-2 provide the parts outside the CDR3, is EAGVTQFPSHSVIEKGQTVTLRCDPISGHDNLYWYRRVMGKEIKFLLHFVKESKQDESGMPNNRFLAERTGGTYSTLKVQPAELEDSGVYFCASSQDRTGVGYTFGSGTRLTVV.

The table lists this clonotype with a few counts. The chain has TRBV20-1 and TRBJ1-2; tentatively, D is TRBD1 (5 bases). This CDR3 comprises 11 residues. Germline CDR1 and CDR2: DFQATT and SNEGSKA (reference sequence). V lost 4 bases, J lost 7 bases, and 10 bases lay in between. The CDR3 sequence is CSAIGTGGYTF. DNA for the CDR3: TGCAGTGCTATTGGGACCGGTGGCTACACCTTC.

On this clonotype: A much larger clone lies one base from this, so it may be a read error. The genes are TRBV7-9 and TRBJ2-1, with D possibly TRBD1 on 5 matching bases. In germline, CDR1 is SEHNR, CDR2 FQNEAQ (reference sequence). The CDR3 length is 12 residues. Trimming left V 1 base short and J 10 bases short, with 8 bases between. The CDR3 DNA sequence: TGTGCCAGCAGCTTAGGGGGCCAGGAGCAGTTCTTC. It specifies CASSLGGQEQFF.

The chain has TRBV6-6 and TRBJ2-1; TRBD2 is a possible D gene (7 bases). V was cut by 5 bases and J by 0 bases, with 14 bases left in between. Germline V CDR1 and CDR2: MNHNY, SVGAGI (reference sequence). This CDR3 spans 16 amino acids. The CDR3 loop reads CASSGRGITSYNEQFF. CDR3 nucleotides: TGTGCCAGCAGTGGGAGGGGGATCACCTCCTACAATGAGCAGTTCTTC.

Comment on this clonotype: This may be a read error, as it is one base from a much larger clone. The V call is TRBV6-6, the J call TRBJ1-2, with 9 bases aligning to TRBD1. The germline gives CDR1 MNHNY, CDR2 SVGAGI (reference sequence). The CDR3 is made up of 14 amino acids. The chain's CDR3 is CASSEPGQGDGHTF. The CDR3 nucleotides are TGTGCCAGCAGTGAGCCGGGACAGGGCGATGGCCACACCTTC.

In this sample, this clonotype turned up once. This rearrangement joins TRBV2 to TRBJ1-2, with D unresolved. Trimming removed 6 bases from V and 5 bases from J, with 13 bases in between. Germline assignment: CDR1 SNHLY and CDR2 FYNNEI. The CDR3 contains 13 residues. The CDR3 sequence: CASRTRQTYGYTF. In nucleotides, the CDR3 is TGTGCCAGCAGGACGCGGCAGACATATGGCTACACCTTC.

This clonotype has just a few counts. The chain uses TRBV20-1 and TRBJ1-1; TRBD1 aligns across 8 bases. Trimming cost V 5 bases and J 4 bases; bases outside gene matches: 6. This CDR3 has 13 residues. Germline V gene sequence: CDR1 DFQATT, CDR2 SNEGSKA (reference sequence). The CDR3 loop reads CSARGRGLTEAFF. In DNA form, the CDR3 reads TGCAGTGCTCGCGGCAGGGGGCTCACTGAAGCTTTCTTT.

This clonotype was seen many times. CDR3 residues: CASTPAGGETQYF. DNA of the CDR3: TGCGCCAGCACCCCGGCGGGAGGGGAGACCCAGTACTTC. This rearrangement joins TRBV5-1 to TRBJ2-5; 9 bases map to TRBD2. Trimming cost V 6 bases and J 5 bases; bases outside gene matches: 5. Per the germline V gene, CDR1 is SGHRS and CDR2 is YFSETQ. The CDR3 loop spans 13 amino acids.

Comment on this clonotype: A junction end diverges from the germline sequence, so it may reflect a read error. The chain is built from TRBV12-3 or TRBV12-4 and TRBJ2-7, with 9 positions matching TRBD2. The CDR3 is 13 amino acids. CDR3 nucleotides: TGTGCCAGCAGTATAGCGGGGGTGAATGAGCAGTACTTC. Its protein product is CASSIAGVNEQYF.

CDR3 region: CASSQAPGAGNTIYF. In DNA form, the CDR3 reads TGTGCCAGCAGCCAGGCCCCAGGGGCGGGTAACACCATATATTTT. The chain carries TRBV6-6 and TRBJ1-3, with a possible D match to TRBD1 (6 bases). V was trimmed by 6 bases and J by 7 bases, leaving 19 bases between them. The CDR3 runs 15 residues. Per the germline V gene, CDR1 is MNHNY and CDR2 is SVGAGI (reference sequence).

This clonotype was counted many times. The V and J genes are TRBV27 and TRBJ1-2; D unclear. CDR1 is MNHEY and CDR2 is SMNVEV in the germline V gene (reference sequence). This CDR3 comprises 12 residues. The V gene lost 5 bases and the J gene lost 2 bases, with 6 bases spanning the gap. CDR3 sequence (DNA): TGTGCCAGCAGTACGCCCAACTATGGCTACACCTTC. As protein: CASSTPNYGYTF.

This clonotype showed up just once. This chain uses TRBV18 with TRBJ2-5, with D hard to call. Germline-derived CDR1 and CDR2 are KGHSH and LQKENI. CDR3 length equals 13 residues. Trimming pared 3 bases from V and 1 base from J, leaving 6 bases between. CDR3 in DNA: TGTGCCAGCTCACCGGACGGCCAAGAGACCCAGTACTTC. It translates to CASSPDGQETQYF.

In this sample, this clonotype turned up many times. The genes are TRBV5-1 and TRBJ2-3; a weak D match, TRBD1 (6 bases). The CDR3 spans 16 residues. The V gene's germline CDR1 is SGHRS and CDR2 YFSETQ. V lost 0 bases, J lost 2 bases, and 13 bases lay in between. CDR3 nucleotides: TGCGCCAGCAGCTTGGAAACAGGGTCGGTCACAGATACGCAGTATTTT. It codes for CASSLETGSVTDTQYF.

This clonotype appeared a few times. Since a much larger clone is just one base distant, this may be a read error. This chain links TRBV29-1 with TRBJ2-6, with a possible D match to TRBD1 (5 bases). The CDR3 extends over 14 amino acids. CDR1 is SQVTM, CDR2 ANQGSEA, per germline. The CDR3 region is CSVDNGSGANVRTF. DNA for the CDR3: TGCAGCGTTGATAACGGCTCTGGGGCCAACGTCCGGACTTTC.

This clonotype occurred many times. V is TRBV5-1 and J is TRBJ2-3; tentatively, D is TRBD2 (7 bases). The CDR3 is 13 residues long. Germline V CDR1 and CDR2: SGHRS, YFSETQ. The V end was cut by 7 bases, the J end by 4 bases, with 13 bases between. The CDR3 reads CASSGGGSDTQYF. The CDR3 DNA reads TGCGCCAGCTCTGGGGGGGGCTCAGATACGCAGTATTTT.

This clonotype was seen just once. V is TRBV5-1 and J is TRBJ2-1; D gene unclear. Trimming pared 5 bases from V and 0 bases from J, leaving 15 bases between. Germline-derived CDR1 and CDR2 are SGHRS and YFSETQ. The CDR3 spans 16 residues. The CDR3 region has the DNA TGCGCCAGCAGTGTCGTACCCGGAAGCTCCTACAATGAGCAGTTCTTC. Amino acids: CASSVVPGSSYNEQFF.

This clonotype occurred many times. The rearrangement links TRBV29-1 to TRBJ2-5; D ambiguous. Trimming shortened V by 4 bases and J by 2 bases, and 11 bases separated the two germline ends. The CDR3 totals 13 residues. Germline CDR1 and CDR2: SQVTM and ANQGSEA. CDR3 in DNA: TGCAGCGTTGCGGTCCTTCCTCAAGAGACCCAGTACTTC. The encoded protein is CSVAVLPQETQYF.

In this sample, this clonotype turned up many times. V is TRBV7-3 and J is TRBJ2-5; D is perhaps TRBD2 (6 bases). The CDR3 consists of 14 residues. The V end was cut by 2 bases, the J end by 5 bases, with 12 bases between. The germline CDR1 and CDR2 sequences are SGHTA and FQGTGA. Here the CDR3 DNA reads TGTGCCAGCAGCTTAGCGGGACCCAGCGAGACCCAGTACTTC. Protein product: CASSLAGPSETQYF.

This clonotype was counted ten times or more. The rearrangement uses TRBV10-3 and TRBJ2-1, with TRBD1 identical over 8 bases. CDR1 is ENHRY and CDR2 is SYGVKD in the germline V gene. Trimming took 5 bases from V and 3 from J; bases not matched to a gene: 9. The CDR3 consists of 16 residues. CDR3 in amino acids: CAISWDRQIDYNEQFF. The DNA for the CDR3 is TGTGCCATCAGTTGGGACAGGCAGATCGACTACAATGAGCAGTTCTTC.

To note about this clonotype: This may be a read error, as it is one base from a much larger clone. The gene calls are TRBV20-1 and TRBJ1-1; 7 bases agree with TRBD1. The CDR3 totals 15 residues. Trimming took 5 bases from V and 0 from J; bases not matched to a gene: 9. Germline CDR1 reads DFQATT; CDR2 reads SNEGSKA (reference sequence). Written as DNA, the CDR3 is TGCAGTGCTCAGAGACAGGGCACTGTGAACACTGAAGCTTTCTTT. This codes for CSAQRQGTVNTEAFF.

There are many counts of this clonotype. The chain joins TRBV28 to TRBJ2-1; 8 bases align to TRBD1. J lost 7 bases, V lost 4 bases, and 9 bases had no gene match. The CDR3 extends over 15 amino acids. Germline-derived CDR1 and CDR2 are MDHEN and SYDVKM. CDR3 sequence reads: CASSSPTGAWNEQFF. The CDR3 nucleotides read TGTGCCAGCAGTTCACCGACAGGGGCGTGGAATGAGCAGTTCTTC.

For this clonotype: One end of the junction is discordant with germline, which a read error may explain. This chain links TRBV20-1 with TRBJ2-5, with 12 bases identical to TRBD2. From germline, CDR1 is DFQATT and CDR2 SNEGSKA (reference sequence). The CDR3 contains 14 residues. The CDR3 DNA sequence: TGTAGTGCTCCAAGACTAGCGGGAGTAGAGACCCAGTACTTC. Translating gives CSAPRLAGVETQYF.

This clonotype was counted ten times or more. The chain uses TRBV6-1 and TRBJ2-7, with D hard to call. Germline V gene data show CDR1 as MNHNS and CDR2 as SASEGT. CDR3 length: 15 amino acids. V dropped 4 bases and J dropped 0 bases, with 13 bases sitting between them. DNA for the CDR3: TGTGCCAGCAGTGGGGATCCCGGAAGCTCCTACGAGCAGTACTTC. This encodes CASSGDPGSSYEQYF.

This clonotype was counted a single time. A much larger clone is a single base away; this may be a read error. The chain is built from TRBV7-9 and TRBJ2-1; D is possibly TRBD2 (5 bases). CDR1 and CDR2 (germline): SEHNR, FQNEAQ (reference sequence). The V end was cut by 6 bases, the J end by 4 bases, with 19 bases between. The CDR3 is 16 amino acids. This CDR3 reads CASRDGQWEYYNEQFF. CDR3 nucleotide sequence: TGTGCCAGCAGAGACGGCCAGTGGGAGTATTACAATGAGCAGTTCTTC.

The chain employs TRBV5-1 and TRBJ1-1, with 7 bases that match TRBD1. Germline V gene data show CDR1 as SGHRS and CDR2 as YFSETQ. The CDR3 has 14 amino acids. V gave up 5 bases and J gave up 3 bases; unmatched junction bases: 7. The CDR3 region is CASRTGKIDTEAFF. CDR3 coding DNA: TGCGCCAGCAGGACAGGGAAGATCGACACTGAAGCTTTCTTT.

Many counts were recorded for this clonotype. One end of the junction is discordant with germline, which a read error may explain. The chain joins TRBV5-1 to TRBJ1-2; 9 bases line up with TRBD1. The V gene's germline CDR1 is SGHRS and CDR2 YFSETQ. The CDR3 spans 14 residues. CDR3: CASSLDRGGYGYTF. DNA for the CDR3: TGTGCCAGCAGTTTGGACAGGGGAGGCTATGGCTACACCTTC.